What follows are 10 T cell receptor beta chains derived from one specimen sequenced in a study of T-cell memory formation after mild COVID-19. MiXCR, applied by TCRdb to the 5' RACE reads, yields one record per CDR3 protein. In the table there are some 260,000 distinct CDR3 sequences, around 15% of which are singletons. Specimen: PBMCs or a T cell subset sorted from them (not recorded which). The receptors were sampled from a man between 18 and 35 years old who had mild COVID-19 (a few samples of this study predate the infection). Cell type and time point are not known.

The CDR3 spells CASRSDLSPLHF. CDR3 DNA sequence: TGTGCCAGCAGGTCAGATCTCTCACCCCTCCACTTT. The chain joins TRBV2 to TRBJ1-6; D unresolved. Germline lookup yields CDR1 SNHLY and CDR2 FYNNEI. This CDR3 contains 12 residues. V lost 6 bases and J lost 10, with 10 bases in between. The variable domain in full, completed from reference TRBV2 and TRBJ1-6, reads EPEVTQTPSHQVTQMGQEVILRCVPISNHLYFYWYRQILGQKVEFLVSFYNNEISEKSEIFDDQFSVERPDGSNFTLKIRSTKLEDSAMYFCASRSDLSPLHFGNGTRLTVT.

This sequence joins TRBV4-1 and TRBJ1-5, with no clear D. Looked up from germline, CDR1 is MGHRA and CDR2 is YSYEKL. The CDR3 covers 15 residues. V dropped 4 bases and J dropped 0 bases, with 10 bases sitting between them. The DNA of the CDR3 is TGCGCCAGCAGCCGGACCGCCGATAGCAATCAGCCCCAGCATTTT. Its protein is CASSRTADSNQPQHF.

The rearrangement links TRBV3-1 to TRBJ2-1; 8 bases agree with TRBD1. CDR1 is LGHDT and CDR2 is YNNKEL in the germline V gene (reference sequence). CDR3 length equals 13 residues. With V trimmed by 2 bases and J by 12 bases, 6 bases remained unmatched. This chain's CDR3 is CASSQTGQGGQFF. The CDR3 DNA is TGTGCCAGCAGCCAAACTGGACAGGGTGGGCAGTTCTTC.

The gene calls are TRBV25-1 and TRBJ2-3; D gene uncertain. This CDR3 spans 13 amino acids. CDR1 and CDR2 (germline): MGHDK, SYGVNS. Trimming pared 6 bases from V and 6 bases from J, leaving 13 bases between. Here the CDR3 reads CASSALSEDTQYF. CDR3 DNA sequence: TGTGCCAGCAGCGCGCTCTCAGAGGATACGCAGTATTTT.

The sample holds a few counts of this clonotype. An end of the junction differs from the germline gene, which may be a read error. The gene calls are TRBV7-9 and TRBJ1-6, with D unclear. Germline assignment: CDR1 SEHNR and CDR2 FQNEAQ (reference sequence). The CDR3 extends over 12 amino acids. Here the CDR3 DNA reads TGTGCCAGCAGCCATCAAGACACGGCTGTTGACTTT. Translation: CASSHQDTAVDF.

The J gene is TRBJ2-1, the V gene TRBV5-1; D is possibly TRBD1 (6 bases). This CDR3 comprises 11 residues. CDR1 is SGHRS, CDR2 YFSETQ, per germline. V lost 4 bases and J 10 bases, leaving 9 bases between the germline ends. The CDR3 nucleotides read TGCGCCAGCAGCCAAGGGACAGAGCAGTTCTTC. It translates to CASSQGTEQFF.

This clonotype was found a few times. J is TRBJ2-1 and V is TRBV4-2; possible D gene TRBD1, 6 bases. This CDR3 region has 17 residues. The germline V and J ends were trimmed by 0 bases and 1 base, with 13 bases remaining between them. Germline assignment: CDR1 LGHNA and CDR2 YNFKEQ. CDR3 sequence: CASSQDPDRRSYNEQFF. CDR3 DNA sequence: TGTGCCAGCAGCCAAGATCCAGACAGGAGGTCCTACAATGAGCAGTTCTTC.

This clonotype was seen a few times. The rearrangement joins TRBV28 to TRBJ1-5; D ambiguous. This CDR3 is 14 amino acids long. Trimming stripped 4 bases from V and 1 base from J, with 8 bases between. CDR1 and CDR2 from the germline V gene are MDHEN and SYDVKM. In DNA, the CDR3 is TGTGCCAGCAGTTCAGTAGGCAGCAATCAGCCCCAGCATTTT. Its protein product is CASSSVGSNQPQHF.

The table lists this clonotype with a few counts. The chain links TRBV28 to TRBJ2-7; tentatively, D is TRBD1 (6 bases). The germline V gene has CDR1 MDHEN and CDR2 SYDVKM. V lost 7 bases and J 2 bases, leaving 15 bases between the germline ends. CDR3 size: 14 residues. The CDR3 loop reads CASTGTTKTYEQYF. Here the CDR3 DNA reads TGTGCCAGCACAGGGACAACAAAAACCTACGAGCAGTACTTC.

This clonotype has just a few counts. The rearrangement links TRBV6-5 to TRBJ2-5; D might be TRBD1 or TRBD2, each matching 5 bases. The germline CDR1 and CDR2 sequences are MNHEY and SVGAGI. This CDR3 is built from 14 residues. With 2 bases removed from V and 5 bases from J, the gap between germline ends came to 12 bases. This CDR3 is CASSYPGAAETQYF. Here the CDR3 DNA reads TGTGCCAGCAGTTACCCCGGGGCAGCCGAGACCCAGTACTTC.